This TCR beta chain was observed in a study of vaccination and CD4 T cells after COVID-19. Concerning this clonotype itself: Its specificity is unknown.

Scientists ran DNA taken from cultured CD4+ T cells through the Oncomine TCR Beta short-read assay for sequencing. Each CDR3 protein gets one entry after TCRdb re-called the PCR reads with MiXCR. The data contain 9,900 or so distinct CDR3 sequences, around 50% of them singletons. The length of the CDR3 is 15 residues. Trimming shortened V by 3 bases and J by 4 bases, and 15 bases separated the two germline ends. In germline, CDR1 is MNHEY, CDR2 SMNVEV (reference sequence). Treatment specified: 10-day PBMC culture with coronavirus spike peptide pools or control peptides (ViraFEST assay). The chain links TRBV27 to TRBJ1-1, with TRBD1 as a possible D gene (6 bases). What was sequenced was CD4+ T cells from blood, cultured in vitro. This TCR derives from a human donor who had recovered from COVID-19. CDR3 sequence: CASSFGTGQGTEAFF. The CDR3 coding sequence is TGTGCCAGCAGTTTCGGCACAGGGCAGGGCACTGAAGCTTTCTTT.